This T cell receptor (beta chain) was sequenced for a study of PD-L1 blockade in urothelial cancer. CDR1 is SGHNT and CDR2 is YYREEE in the germline V gene (reference sequence). Trimming removed 0 bases at V and 6 bases at J, with 14 bases between. The CDR3 consists of 15 residues. Study results and limitations: It was durable-benefit patients whose tumor-associated blood clones expanded more at 3 weeks.

Libraries were prepared by immunoSEQ multiplex PCR; TCRdb keeps only in-frame clonotypes and omits some of them. This table has about 82,000 clones, 90% to 95% appearing once. Worth noting for this clone: The antigen is not known.

The specimen comprised PBMCs, sampled around atezolizumab (anti-PD-L1) treatment. This clonotype was sampled from a man aged 60 to 69 with urothelial cancer. The gene calls are TRBV5-4 and TRBJ2-3; maybe TRBD1 (6 bases). The CDR3 protein is CASSLVTGGRDTQYF. The CDR3 DNA is TGTGCCAGCAGCTTGGTGACAGGCGGAAGGGATACGCAGTATTTT.